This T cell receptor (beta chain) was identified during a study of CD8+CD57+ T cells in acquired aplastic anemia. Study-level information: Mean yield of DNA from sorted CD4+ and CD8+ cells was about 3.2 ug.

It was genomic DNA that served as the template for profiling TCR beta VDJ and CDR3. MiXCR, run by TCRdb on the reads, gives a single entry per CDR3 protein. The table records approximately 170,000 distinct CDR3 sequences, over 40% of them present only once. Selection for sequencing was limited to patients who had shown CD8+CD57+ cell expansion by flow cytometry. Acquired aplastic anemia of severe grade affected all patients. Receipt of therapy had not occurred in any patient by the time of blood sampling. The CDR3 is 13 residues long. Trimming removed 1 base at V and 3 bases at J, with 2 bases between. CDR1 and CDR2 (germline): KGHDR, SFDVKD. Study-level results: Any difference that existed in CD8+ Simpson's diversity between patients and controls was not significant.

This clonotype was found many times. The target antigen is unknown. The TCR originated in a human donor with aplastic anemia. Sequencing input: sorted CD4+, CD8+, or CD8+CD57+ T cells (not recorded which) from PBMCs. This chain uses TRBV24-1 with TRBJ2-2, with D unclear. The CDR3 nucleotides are TGTGCCACCAGTGATTTTGACACCGGGGAGCTGTTTTTT. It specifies CATSDFDTGELFF.